The clone carrying this T cell receptor (beta chain) was counted only a few times. Original methodology: Scientists estimated how many nucleated cells there were by amplifying reference gene primers. This table comes from immunoSEQ multiplex PCR, and its TCRdb copy is limited to in-frame clones, with some not included. V, J and clone size reflect that table, while D and trimming were determined from the DNA. The sample lists approximately 160,000 clones, under 90% occurring once. This CDR3 contains 16 residues. The V gene's germline CDR1 is SGHDT and CDR2 YYEEEE. The J segment lost 6 bases and the V segment lost 0 bases, leaving 10 bases of the junction unmatched. This sample was taken from a study of blood T cell repertoires in COVID-19.

The receptor's source is a woman older than 75 with acute or convalescent COVID-19. The chain recombines TRBV5-6 with TRBJ2-7; 9 bases map to TRBD1. What was sequenced was peripheral blood. The CDR3, as DNA: TGTGCCAGCAGCTTGGGGACAGGGGTAGGGTCTGGCGAGCAGTACTTC. Protein: CASSLGTGVGSGEQYF.